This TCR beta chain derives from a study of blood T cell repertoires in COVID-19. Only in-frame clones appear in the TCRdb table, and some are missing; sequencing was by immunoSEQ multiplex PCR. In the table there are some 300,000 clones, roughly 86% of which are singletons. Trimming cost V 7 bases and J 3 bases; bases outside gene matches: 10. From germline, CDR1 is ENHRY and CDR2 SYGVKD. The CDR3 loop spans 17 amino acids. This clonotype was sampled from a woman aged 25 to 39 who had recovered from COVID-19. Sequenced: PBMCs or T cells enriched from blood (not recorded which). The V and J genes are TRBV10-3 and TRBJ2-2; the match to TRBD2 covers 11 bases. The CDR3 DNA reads TGTGCCATCATAAGGACTAGCGGGCCGGGGGACACCGGGGAGCTGTTTTTT. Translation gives CAIIRTSGPGDTGELFF.